The clone carrying this TCR beta chain was recorded at least ten times. Germline assignment: CDR1 LNHNV and CDR2 YYDKDF (reference sequence). V was clipped by 5 bases and J by 6 bases; unmatched bases: 5. The CDR3 runs to 14 residues. This entry comes from a study of chronic HIV infection and antiretroviral therapy. TCRdb re-called the 5' RACE reads with MiXCR, one entry per CDR3 protein. The sample contains roughly 39,000 distinct CDR3 sequences, 8.2% of which appear only once. The sequenced sample consisted of peripheral blood. This chain uses TRBV15 with TRBJ2-1; TRBD2 agrees at 9 bases. The origin of this receptor is an adult who had HIV and had not received antiretroviral therapy, or was an uninfected healthy control (not recorded which). DNA of the CDR3: TGTGCCACCAGCCCGGGACTAGCTGGCAATGAGCAGTTCTTC. Its translation is CATSPGLAGNEQFF.